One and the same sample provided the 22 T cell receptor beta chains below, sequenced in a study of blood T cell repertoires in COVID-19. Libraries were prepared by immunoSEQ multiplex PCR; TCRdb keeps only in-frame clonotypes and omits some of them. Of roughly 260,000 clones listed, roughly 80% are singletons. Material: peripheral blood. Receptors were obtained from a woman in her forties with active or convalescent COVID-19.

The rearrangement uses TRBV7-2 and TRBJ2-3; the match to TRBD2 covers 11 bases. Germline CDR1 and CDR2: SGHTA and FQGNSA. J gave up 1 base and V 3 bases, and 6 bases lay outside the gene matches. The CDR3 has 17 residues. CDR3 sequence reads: CASSFSGGAGGTDTQYF. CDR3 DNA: TGTGCCAGCAGCTTTAGCGGGGGGGCCGGAGGCACAGATACGCAGTATTTT.

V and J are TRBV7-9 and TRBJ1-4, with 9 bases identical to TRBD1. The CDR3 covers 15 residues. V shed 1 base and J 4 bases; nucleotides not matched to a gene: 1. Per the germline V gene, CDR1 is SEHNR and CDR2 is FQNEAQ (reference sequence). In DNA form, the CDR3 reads TGTGCCAGCAGCTTAGGGGACAGGGTTAATGAAAAACTGTTTTTT. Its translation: CASSLGDRVNEKLFF.

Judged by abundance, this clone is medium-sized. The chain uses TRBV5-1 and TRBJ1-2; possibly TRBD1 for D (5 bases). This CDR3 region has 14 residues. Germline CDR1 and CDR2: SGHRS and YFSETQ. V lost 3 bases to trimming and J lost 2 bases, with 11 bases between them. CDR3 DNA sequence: TGCGCCAGCAGCTCTTCTGGGGGGAACTATGGCTACACCTTC. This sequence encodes CASSSSGGNYGYTF.

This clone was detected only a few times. The CDR3 reads CASSSSSQGQDNYGYTF. The DNA for the CDR3 is TGTGCCAGCAGCTCGTCCTCTCAGGGGCAGGATAACTATGGCTACACCTTC. The rearrangement uses TRBV7-9 and TRBJ1-2; a possible D gene is TRBD1 (6 bases). Germline assignment: CDR1 SEHNR and CDR2 FQNEAQ (reference sequence). This CDR3 region has 17 residues. Trimming removed 4 bases at V and 1 base at J, with 19 bases between.

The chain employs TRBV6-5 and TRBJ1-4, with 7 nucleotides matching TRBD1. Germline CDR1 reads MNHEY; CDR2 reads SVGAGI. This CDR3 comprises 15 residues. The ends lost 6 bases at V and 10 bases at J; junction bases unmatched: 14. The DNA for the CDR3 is TGTGCCAGCAGCGATCGACAGGGAGGCCGGAGAAAACTGTTTTTT. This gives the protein CASSDRQGGRRKLFF.

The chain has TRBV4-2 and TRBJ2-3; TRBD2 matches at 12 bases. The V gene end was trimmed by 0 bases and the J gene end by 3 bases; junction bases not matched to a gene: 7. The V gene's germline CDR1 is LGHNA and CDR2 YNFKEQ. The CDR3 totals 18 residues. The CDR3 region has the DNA TGTGCCAGCAGCCAAGAAACTAGCGGGGGGCTCGTGACAGATACGCAGTATTTT. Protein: CASSQETSGGLVTDTQYF.

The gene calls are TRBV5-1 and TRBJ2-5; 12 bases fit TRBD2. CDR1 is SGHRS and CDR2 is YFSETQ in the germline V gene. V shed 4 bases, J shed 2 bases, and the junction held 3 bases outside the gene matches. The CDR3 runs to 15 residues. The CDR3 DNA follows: TGCGCCAGCAGCCAAGGGACTAGCGGGCAAGAGACCCAGTACTTC. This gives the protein CASSQGTSGQETQYF. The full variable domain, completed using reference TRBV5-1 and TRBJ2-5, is KAGVTQTPRYLIKTRGQQVTLSCSPISGHRSVSWYQQTPGQGLQFLFEYFSETQRNKGNFPGRFSGRQFSNSRSEMNVSTLELGDSALYLCASSQGTSGQETQYFGPGTRLLVL.

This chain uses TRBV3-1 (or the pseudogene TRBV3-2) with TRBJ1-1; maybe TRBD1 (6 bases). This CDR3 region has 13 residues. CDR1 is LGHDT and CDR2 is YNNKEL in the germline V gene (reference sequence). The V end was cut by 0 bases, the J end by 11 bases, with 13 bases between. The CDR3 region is CASSQDSGGGAFF. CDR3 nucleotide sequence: TGTGCCAGCAGCCAAGATAGTGGGGGCGGGGCTTTCTTT.

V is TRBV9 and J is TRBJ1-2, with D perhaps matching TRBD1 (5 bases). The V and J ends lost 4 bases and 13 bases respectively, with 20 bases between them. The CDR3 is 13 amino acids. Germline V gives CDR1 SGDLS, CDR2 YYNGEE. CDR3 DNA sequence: TGTGCCAGCAGCAATACAGGCCGGGGAGGGTGCACCTTC. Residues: CASSNTGRGGCTF.

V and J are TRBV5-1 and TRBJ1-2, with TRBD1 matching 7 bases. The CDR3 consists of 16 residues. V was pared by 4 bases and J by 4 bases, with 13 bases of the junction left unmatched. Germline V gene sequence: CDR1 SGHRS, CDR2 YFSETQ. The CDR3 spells CASSLLSDRDLYGYTF. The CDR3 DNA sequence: TGCGCCAGCAGCCTCCTGTCCGACAGGGATCTCTATGGCTACACCTTC.

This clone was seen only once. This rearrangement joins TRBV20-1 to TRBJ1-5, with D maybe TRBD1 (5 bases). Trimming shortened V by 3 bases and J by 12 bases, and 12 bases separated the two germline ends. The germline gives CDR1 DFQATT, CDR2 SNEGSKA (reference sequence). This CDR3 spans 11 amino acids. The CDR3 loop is CSASRSGHQHF. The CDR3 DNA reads TGCAGTGCTAGTAGGTCAGGGCACCAGCATTTT.

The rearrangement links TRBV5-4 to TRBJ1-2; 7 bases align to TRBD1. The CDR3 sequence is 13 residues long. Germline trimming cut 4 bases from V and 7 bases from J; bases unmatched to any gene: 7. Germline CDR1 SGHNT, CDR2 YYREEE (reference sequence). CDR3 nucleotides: TGTGCCAGCAGCGGCCGAGGGGGCTTTGGCTACACCTTC. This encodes CASSGRGGFGYTF.

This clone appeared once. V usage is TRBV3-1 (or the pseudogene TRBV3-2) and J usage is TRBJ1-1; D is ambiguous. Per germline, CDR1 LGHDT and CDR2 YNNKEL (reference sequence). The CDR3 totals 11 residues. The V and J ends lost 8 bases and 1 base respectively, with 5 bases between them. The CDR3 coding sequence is TGTGCCAGCTCCCGGAACACTGAAGCTTTCTTT. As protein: CASSRNTEAFF.

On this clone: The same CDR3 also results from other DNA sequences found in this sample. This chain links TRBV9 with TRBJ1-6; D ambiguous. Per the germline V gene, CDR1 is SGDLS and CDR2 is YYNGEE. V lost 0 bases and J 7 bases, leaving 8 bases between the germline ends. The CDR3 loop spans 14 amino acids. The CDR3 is CASSVAGGNSPLHF. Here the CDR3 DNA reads TGTGCCAGCAGCGTAGCCGGAGGAAATTCACCCCTCCACTTT.

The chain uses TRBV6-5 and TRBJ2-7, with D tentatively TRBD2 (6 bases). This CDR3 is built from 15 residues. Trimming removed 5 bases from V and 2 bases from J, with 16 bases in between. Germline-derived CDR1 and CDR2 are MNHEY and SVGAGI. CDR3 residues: CASSRASESTYEQYF. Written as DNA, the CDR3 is TGTGCCAGCAGTCGCGCTAGCGAGAGTACCTACGAGCAGTACTTC.

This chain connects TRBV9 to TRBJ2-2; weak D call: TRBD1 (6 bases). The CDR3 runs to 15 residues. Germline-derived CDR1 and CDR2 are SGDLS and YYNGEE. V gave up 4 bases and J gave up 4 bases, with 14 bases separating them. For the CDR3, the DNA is TGTGCCAGCAGCCCCCGAGCGACAGGCACCGGGGAGCTGTTTTTT. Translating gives CASSPRATGTGELFF. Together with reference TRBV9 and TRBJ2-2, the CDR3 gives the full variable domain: DSGVTQTPKHLITATGQRVTLRCSPRSGDLSVYWYQQSLDQGLQFLIQYYNGEERAKGNILERFSAQQFPDLHSELNLSSLELGDSALYFCASSPRATGTGELFFGEGSRLTVL.

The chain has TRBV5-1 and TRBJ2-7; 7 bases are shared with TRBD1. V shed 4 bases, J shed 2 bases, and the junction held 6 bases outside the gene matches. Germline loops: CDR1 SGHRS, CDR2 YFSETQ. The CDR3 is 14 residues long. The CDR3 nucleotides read TGCGCCAGCAGCGCCGAGGGGGCGGCCTACGAGCAGTACGTC. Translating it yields CASSAEGAAYEQYV.

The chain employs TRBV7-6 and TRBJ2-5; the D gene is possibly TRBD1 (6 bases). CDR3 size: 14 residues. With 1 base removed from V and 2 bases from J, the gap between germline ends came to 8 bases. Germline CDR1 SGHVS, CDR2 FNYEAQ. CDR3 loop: CASSLGGQQETQYF. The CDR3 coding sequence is TGTGCCAGCAGCTTAGGAGGACAGCAAGAGACCCAGTACTTC.

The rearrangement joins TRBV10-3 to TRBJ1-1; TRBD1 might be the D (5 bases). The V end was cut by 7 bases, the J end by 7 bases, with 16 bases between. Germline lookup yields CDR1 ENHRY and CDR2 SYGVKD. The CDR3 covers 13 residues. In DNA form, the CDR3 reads TGTGCCATCAAGTCAGGGATGGAAAGTGAAGCTTTCTTT. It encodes CAIKSGMESEAFF.

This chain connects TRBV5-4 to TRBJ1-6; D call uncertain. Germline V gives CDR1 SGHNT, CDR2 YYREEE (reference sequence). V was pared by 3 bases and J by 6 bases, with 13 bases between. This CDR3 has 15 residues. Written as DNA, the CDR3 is TGTGCCAGCAGCTGGGGTCGGGCGGGTAATTCACCCCTCCACTTT. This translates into CASSWGRAGNSPLHF.

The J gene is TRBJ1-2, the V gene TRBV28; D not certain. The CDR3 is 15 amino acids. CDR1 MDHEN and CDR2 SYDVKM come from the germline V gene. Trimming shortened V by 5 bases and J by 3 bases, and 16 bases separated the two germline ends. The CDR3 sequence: CASSLIAKTDYGYTF. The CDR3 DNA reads TGTGCCAGCAGTCTAATAGCCAAGACGGACTATGGCTACACCTTC.

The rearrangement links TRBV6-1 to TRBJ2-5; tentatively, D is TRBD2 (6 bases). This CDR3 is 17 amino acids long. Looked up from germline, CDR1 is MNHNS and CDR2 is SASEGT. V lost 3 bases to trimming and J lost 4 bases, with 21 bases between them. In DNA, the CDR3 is TGTGCCAGCAGTGACAGCCGGGACTCCTCTTTCGGAGAGACCCAGTACTTC. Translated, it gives CASSDSRDSSFGETQYF.